The 7 T cell receptor beta chains in this list originate from one sample, sequenced in a study of vaccination effects on CD4 cells after COVID-19 (dated 2022 in TCRdb). These receptors' targets are unknown. Receptor amplification or capture employed the immunoSEQ multiplex PCR assay. TCRdb took over this immuneACCESS table, retaining in-frame rearrangements with V and J assigned. Such tables are incomplete; in checked studies, under half of the missing clones stem from an unresolved V gene, and the remainder is unexplained. The sample records about 59,000 clones, 75% to 85% of which are singletons. Roughly 2% of the sample is in the top ten clones. In the ViraFEST assay, PBMC were stimulated with viral peptide pools, and TCR sequencing was then used to find antigen-specific CD4+ T cell clonotypes based on their expansion. After about 9 days of culture, CD4+ T cells were isolated with the EasySep CD4+ T cell isolation kit. Two doses of either the BNT162b2 or the mRNA-1273 mRNA SARS-CoV-2 vaccine were administered to participants.

Material: CD4+ T cells from PBMCs cultured with HCoV-OC43 spike peptides, obtained after COVID-19 vaccination. The cell subset or site label, as the study defines it: HCoV-OC43 spike overlapping peptide pool stimulation. All receptors come from a human donor who received a COVID-19 vaccine.

The CDR3 sequence: CASSPAGPRANQPQHF. In DNA, the CDR3 is TGTGCCAGCAGCCCCGCTGGGCCAAGGGCTAATCAGCCCCAGCATTTT. V gene TRBV7-9 combines with J gene TRBJ1-5; D gene uncertain. Germline-derived CDR1 and CDR2 are SEHNR and FQNEAQ (reference sequence). The CDR3 has 16 amino acids. V dropped 5 bases and J dropped 4 bases, with 18 bases sitting between them.

V gene TRBV6-6 combines with J gene TRBJ2-5; D unresolved. The V gene's germline CDR1 is MNHNY and CDR2 SVGAGI (reference sequence). The CDR3 has 14 amino acids. V lost 4 bases and J 5 bases, leaving 14 bases between the germline ends. In nucleotides, the CDR3 is TGTGCCAGCAGTTCTCTATTCTCCTCTGAGACCCAGTACTTC. It encodes CASSSLFSSETQYF.

The chain links TRBV27 to TRBJ2-3; 9 nucleotides match TRBD1. CDR1 and CDR2 (germline): MNHEY, SMNVEV (reference sequence). Trimming took 6 bases from V and 3 from J; bases not matched to a gene: 7. The CDR3 is made up of 15 amino acids. The CDR3 sequence is CASRPGQGRTDTQYF. Here the CDR3 DNA reads TGTGCCAGCAGACCCGGACAGGGGCGAACAGATACGCAGTATTTT.

CDR3 in amino acids: CAIRGDENNEQFF. The CDR3 coding sequence is TGTGCCATCAGGGGGGACGAAAACAATGAGCAGTTCTTC. The chain employs TRBV10-3 and TRBJ2-1, with D possibly called TRBD1 or TRBD2 (5 bases each). The germline V gene encodes CDR1 ENHRY and CDR2 SYGVKD. The V and J ends lost 6 bases and 5 bases respectively, with 11 bases between them. The CDR3 sequence is 13 residues long.

This clone appeared a few times. V and J are TRBV27 and TRBJ2-1; the match to TRBD2 covers 10 bases. Trimming cost V 6 bases and J 4 bases; bases outside gene matches: 6. Germline CDR1 reads MNHEY; CDR2 reads SMNVEV (reference sequence). CDR3 size: 15 residues. The CDR3 loop reads CASRITSGAYNEQFF. The CDR3 region has the DNA TGTGCCAGCAGAATCACTAGCGGGGCTTACAATGAGCAGTTCTTC.

This chain links TRBV18 with TRBJ2-5; D is perhaps TRBD1 (6 bases). In germline, CDR1 is KGHSH, CDR2 LQKENI. The CDR3 loop spans 14 amino acids. The V end was cut by 0 bases, the J end by 4 bases, with 9 bases between. Here the CDR3 reads CASSPPGQRETQYF. CDR3 DNA sequence: TGTGCCAGCTCACCACCGGGACAACGAGAGACCCAGTACTTC.

This clone was observed a few times. The chain employs TRBV28 and TRBJ2-7, with D unclear. The CDR3 runs 12 residues. V was clipped by 6 bases and J by 0 bases, with 6 bases between them. Germline V gene sequence: CDR1 MDHEN, CDR2 SYDVKM. The CDR3 nucleotides read TGTGCCAGCAGCTCGGGCTCCTACGAGCAGTACGTC. Encoded protein: CASSSGSYEQYV.